The 19 T cell receptor beta chains below were found in one sample sequenced in a study of spatial heterogeneity in lung cancer. TCRdb re-analysed the 5' RACE reads in MiXCR, keeping a single row per CDR3 protein. The sample records around 120,000 distinct CDR3 sequences, 9% to 15% being singletons. Time point indicated: blood at routine non-recurrence follow-up after resection. Sequencing covered unsorted whole RNA taken from tumor, nontumor lung or frozen PBMC. Sequenced here: PBMCs, sampled at follow-up. These receptors originate from a male donor with early-stage non-small cell lung cancer.

V usage is TRBV6-6 and J usage is TRBJ2-6; D remains ambiguous. The CDR3 covers 14 residues. The germline gives CDR1 MNHNY, CDR2 SVGAGI (reference sequence). V shed 7 bases and J shed 0 bases, with 7 bases lying between them. CDR3 coding DNA: TGTGCCAGCACTTATACCTCTGGGGCCAACGTCCTGACTTTC. The encoded protein is CASTYTSGANVLTF.

This clonotype was seen many times. This chain joins TRBV11-2 and TRBJ2-1, with TRBD1 matching over 8 bases. Trimming took 8 bases from V and 5 from J; bases not matched to a gene: 5. Germline loops: CDR1 SGHAT, CDR2 FQNNGV. This CDR3 has 13 amino acids. As DNA, the CDR3 is TGTGCCAGCGGGACAGGTTTAAACAATGAGCAGTTCTTC. This encodes CASGTGLNNEQFF.

This clonotype has at least ten counts. The V gene is TRBV5-1, the J gene TRBJ1-6, with D maybe TRBD1 (5 bases). Between the trimmed V and J ends, which lost 4 bases and 8 bases, there was a span of 16 bases. Germline CDR1 is SGHRS and CDR2 is YFSETQ. The CDR3 has 15 residues. Here the CDR3 DNA reads TGCGCCAGCAGCCTAGTCGGGGGAGGGTATTCACCCCTCCACTTT. Amino acids: CASSLVGGGYSPLHF.

The table lists this clonotype with a few counts. The rearrangement uses TRBV20-1 and TRBJ1-2; D is perhaps TRBD1 (5 bases). Trimming cost V 5 bases and J 4 bases, with 11 bases left between them. This CDR3 is built from 12 residues. Per the germline V gene, CDR1 is DFQATT and CDR2 is SNEGSKA (reference sequence). The CDR3 region has the DNA TGCAGTGCTGCACAGGTTCGCTATGGCTACACCTTC. Translation gives CSAAQVRYGYTF.

Only a few counts were recorded for this clonotype. V gene TRBV6-5 combines with J gene TRBJ2-7, with 10 bases aligning to TRBD1. This CDR3 spans 14 amino acids. V shed 8 bases and J 6 bases; nucleotides not matched to a gene: 10. The germline CDR1 and CDR2 sequences are MNHEY and SVGAGI. The CDR3 loop reads CASWGRQGAGEQYF. CDR3 nucleotides: TGTGCCAGCTGGGGGAGACAGGGGGCAGGCGAGCAGTACTTC.

This clonotype was picked up a small number of times. The chain recombines TRBV10-2 with TRBJ1-6, with D uncertain. The V end was cut by 3 bases, the J end by 6 bases, with 6 bases between. CDR3 length equals 13 residues. CDR1 is WSHSY and CDR2 is SAAADI in the germline V gene. CDR3 nucleotide sequence: TGCGCCAGCAGTGAAATGGGTAATTCACCCCTCCACTTT. Encoded protein: CASSEMGNSPLHF.

The gene calls are TRBV6-6 and TRBJ2-5, with D maybe TRBD2 (5 bases). V lost 2 bases and J 5 bases, leaving 15 bases between the germline ends. Germline assignment: CDR1 MNHNY and CDR2 SVGAGI (reference sequence). CDR3 size: 15 residues. CDR3 in amino acids: CASSYPGLTGETQYF. CDR3 coding DNA: TGTGCCAGCAGTTACCCGGGCCTGACGGGGGAGACCCAGTACTTC.

V gene TRBV5-1 combines with J gene TRBJ2-1; the D is unclear. This CDR3 is 15 amino acids long. In germline, CDR1 is SGHRS, CDR2 YFSETQ. V lost 3 bases and J 0 bases, leaving 10 bases between the germline ends. The CDR3 spells CASSSQVSSYNEQFF. The CDR3 nucleotides are TGCGCCAGCAGCTCCCAGGTTAGCTCCTACAATGAGCAGTTCTTC.

The chain recombines TRBV12-3 or TRBV12-4 with TRBJ2-1; TRBD2 matches 9 bases. The CDR3 is 16 amino acids. Germline trimming cut 6 bases from V and 9 bases from J; bases unmatched to any gene: 15. In DNA, the CDR3 is TGTGCCAGCAGCCGTCACCAGGGTCTAGCGGGACTTGAGCAGTTCTTC. Amino acids: CASSRHQGLAGLEQFF.

The chain joins TRBV4-1 to TRBJ2-7; 7 bases align to TRBD2. Germline V gene data show CDR1 as MGHRA and CDR2 as YSYEKL. There are 15 residues in the CDR3. Germline trimming cut 4 bases from V and 3 bases from J; bases unmatched to any gene: 9. CDR3 sequence: CASSPVAGQGYEQYF. CDR3 DNA sequence: TGCGCCAGCAGCCCTGTAGCGGGTCAGGGCTACGAGCAGTACTTC.

The chain recombines TRBV3-1 with TRBJ2-3; D may be TRBD2 (6 bases). CDR3 length equals 18 residues. CDR1 LGHDT and CDR2 YNNKEL come from the germline V gene (reference sequence). The V end lost 2 bases, the J end lost 10 bases, and 28 bases lay between the germline ends. The CDR3 is CASSQMRTIGGSSSAQYF. DNA of the CDR3: TGTGCCAGCAGCCAAATGCGGACTATTGGCGGGTCAAGCTCTGCGCAGTATTTT.

This clonotype occurred a few times. The chain carries TRBV7-3 and TRBJ2-3; 8 nucleotides agree with TRBD2. Germline CDR1 reads SGHTA; CDR2 reads FQGTGA. V was pared by 1 base and J by 2 bases, with 5 bases of the junction left unmatched. This CDR3 has 16 residues. CDR3 sequence reads: CASSLMAGGTTDTQYF. In nucleotides, the CDR3 is TGTGCCAGCAGCTTAATGGCGGGGGGAACCACAGATACGCAGTATTTT.

The sample holds many counts of this clonotype. The rearrangement links TRBV7-2 to TRBJ1-1; the match to TRBD1 covers 7 bases. This CDR3 contains 18 residues. Germline V lookup: CDR1 SGHTA, CDR2 FQGNSA. The ends lost 5 bases at V and 0 bases at J; junction bases unmatched: 15. CDR3 protein: CASSKGQSLRSVNTEAFF. The DNA for the CDR3 is TGTGCCAGCAGCAAGGGACAGTCTTTGAGATCGGTGAACACTGAAGCTTTCTTT.

This clonotype came up a few times. The J gene is TRBJ1-6, the V gene TRBV25-1; D is undetermined. Germline loops: CDR1 MGHDK, CDR2 SYGVNS. Trimming removed 0 bases from V and 13 bases from J, with 10 bases in between. The CDR3 is 13 residues long. CDR3 nucleotide sequence: TGTGCCAGCAGTGAATATGATGATCTTCCCCTCCACTTT. It encodes CASSEYDDLPLHF. Full variable domain (remainder filled in from reference TRBV25-1 and TRBJ1-6): EADIYQTPRYLVIGTGKKITLECSQTMGHDKMYWYQQDPGMELHLIHYSYGVNSTEKGDLSSESTVSRIRTEHFPLTLESARPSHTSQYLCASSEYDDLPLHFGNGTRLTVT.

This clonotype was detected a few times. The CDR3 region has the DNA TGTGCCATCAGTGAGTCCGAGTTCGGCGGGGCCCAGTACTTC. It encodes CAISESEFGGAQYF. The V and J genes are TRBV10-3 and TRBJ2-5; D is possibly TRBD2 (6 bases). The length of the CDR3 is 14 residues. Germline assignment: CDR1 ENHRY and CDR2 SYGVKD. V was pared by 0 bases and J by 9 bases, with 14 bases between.

The chain is built from TRBV18 and TRBJ2-7; the D is unclear. The V gene's germline CDR1 is KGHSH and CDR2 LQKENI. With 0 bases removed from V and 8 bases from J, the gap between germline ends came to 17 bases. The CDR3 runs 15 residues. In nucleotides, the CDR3 is TGTGCCAGCTCACCACCGGCCCCAGGCCCAGGTCAGCAGTACTTC. Translation: CASSPPAPGPGQQYF.

This clonotype was seen only a few times. The chain links TRBV9 to TRBJ1-5; D may be TRBD1 (6 bases). In germline, CDR1 is SGDLS, CDR2 YYNGEE. The CDR3 has 13 residues. With 4 bases removed from V and 5 bases from J, the gap between germline ends came to 10 bases. The CDR3 is CASSTGTDQPQHF. CDR3 coding DNA: TGTGCCAGCAGCACAGGGACTGATCAGCCCCAGCATTTT.

This chain uses TRBV9 with TRBJ1-6; 8 nucleotides line up with TRBD1. J was trimmed by 9 bases and V by 2 bases; bases with no gene match: 7. The CDR3 has 15 amino acids. Germline-derived CDR1 and CDR2 are SGDLS and YYNGEE. In nucleotides, the CDR3 is TGTGCCAGCAGCGTCGGACAGGGTTTCAGTTCACCCCTCCACTTT. Its translation is CASSVGQGFSSPLHF.

The chain couples TRBV13 to TRBJ2-7; no definite D call. Germline-derived CDR1 and CDR2 are PRHDT and FYEKMQ (reference sequence). The CDR3 spans 13 residues. Trimming stripped 4 bases from V and 3 bases from J, with 10 bases between. This CDR3 is CASSSHRFYEQYF. The CDR3, as DNA: TGTGCCAGCAGCTCGCACAGATTCTACGAGCAGTACTTC.